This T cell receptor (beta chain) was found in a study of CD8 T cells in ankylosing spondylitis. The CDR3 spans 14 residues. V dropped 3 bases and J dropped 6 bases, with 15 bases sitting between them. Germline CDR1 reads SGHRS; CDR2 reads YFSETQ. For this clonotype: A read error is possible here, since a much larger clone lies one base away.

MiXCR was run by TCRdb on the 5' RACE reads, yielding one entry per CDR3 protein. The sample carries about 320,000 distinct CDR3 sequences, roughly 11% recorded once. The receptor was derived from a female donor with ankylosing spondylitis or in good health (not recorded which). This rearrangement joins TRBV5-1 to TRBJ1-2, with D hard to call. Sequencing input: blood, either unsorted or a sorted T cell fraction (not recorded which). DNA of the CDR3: TGCGCCAGCAGCTACGTTTTCGAAGGGAATGGCTACACCTTC. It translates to CASSYVFEGNGYTF.